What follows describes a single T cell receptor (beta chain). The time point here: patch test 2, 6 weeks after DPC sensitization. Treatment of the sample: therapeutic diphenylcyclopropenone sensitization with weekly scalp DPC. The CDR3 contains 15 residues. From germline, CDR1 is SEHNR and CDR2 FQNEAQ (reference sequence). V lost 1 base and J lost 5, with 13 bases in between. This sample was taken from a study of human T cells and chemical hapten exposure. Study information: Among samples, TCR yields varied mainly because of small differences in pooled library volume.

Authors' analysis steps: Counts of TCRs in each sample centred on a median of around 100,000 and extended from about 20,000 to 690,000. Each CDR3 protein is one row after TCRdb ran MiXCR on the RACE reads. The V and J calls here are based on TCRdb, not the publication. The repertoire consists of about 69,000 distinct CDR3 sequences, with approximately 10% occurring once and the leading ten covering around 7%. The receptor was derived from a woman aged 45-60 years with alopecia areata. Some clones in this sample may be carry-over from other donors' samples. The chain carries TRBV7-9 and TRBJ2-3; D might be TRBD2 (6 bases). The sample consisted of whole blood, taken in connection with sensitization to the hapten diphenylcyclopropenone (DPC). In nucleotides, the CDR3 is TGTGCCAGCAGCTTAGACGGGAGCCATGGAGATACGCAGTATTTT. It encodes CASSLDGSHGDTQYF.